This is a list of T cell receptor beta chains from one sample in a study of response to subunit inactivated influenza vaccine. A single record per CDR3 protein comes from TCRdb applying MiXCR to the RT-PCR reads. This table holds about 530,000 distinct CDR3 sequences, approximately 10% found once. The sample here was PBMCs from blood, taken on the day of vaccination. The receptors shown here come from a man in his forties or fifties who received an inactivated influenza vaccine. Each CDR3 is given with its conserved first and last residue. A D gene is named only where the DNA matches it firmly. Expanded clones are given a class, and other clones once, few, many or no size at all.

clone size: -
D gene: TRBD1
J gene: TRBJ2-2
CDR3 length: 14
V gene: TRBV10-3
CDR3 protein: CATWTGGDNGELFF
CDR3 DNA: TGTGCCACCTGGACAGGGGGCGATAACGGGGAGCTGTTTTTT

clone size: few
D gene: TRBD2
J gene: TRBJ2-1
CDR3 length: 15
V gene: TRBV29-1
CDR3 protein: CSVEDLAGAPMEQFF
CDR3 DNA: TGCAGCGTTGAAGATCTTGCGGGAGCGCCCATGGAGCAGTTCTTC

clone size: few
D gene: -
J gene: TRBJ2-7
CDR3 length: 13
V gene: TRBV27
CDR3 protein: CASSLRHGDEQYF
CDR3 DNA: TGTGCCAGCAGTTTAAGACACGGAGACGAGCAGTACTTC

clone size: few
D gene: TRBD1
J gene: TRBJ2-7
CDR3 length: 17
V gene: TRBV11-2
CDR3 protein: CASSHGRGQGYTYEQYF
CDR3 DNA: TGTGCCAGCAGCCATGGACGGGGACAGGGTTACACCTACGAGCAGTACTTC

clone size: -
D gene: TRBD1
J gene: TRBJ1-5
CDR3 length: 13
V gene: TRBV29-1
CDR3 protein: CSVGQGGSQPQHF
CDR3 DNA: TGCAGCGTTGGACAGGGGGGAAGTCAGCCCCAGCATTTT

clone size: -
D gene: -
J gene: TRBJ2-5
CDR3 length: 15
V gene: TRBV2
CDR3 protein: CASSDGKDVQETQYF
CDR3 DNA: TGTGCCAGCAGTGATGGTAAAGACGTCCAAGAGACCCAGTACTTC

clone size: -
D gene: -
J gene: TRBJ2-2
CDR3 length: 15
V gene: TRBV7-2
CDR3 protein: CASSSGAAPTGELFF
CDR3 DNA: TGTGCCAGCAGCTCAGGCGCGGCTCCAACCGGGGAGCTGTTTTTT

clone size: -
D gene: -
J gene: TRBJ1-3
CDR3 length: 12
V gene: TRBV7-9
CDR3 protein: CASSSTGNTIYF
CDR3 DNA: TGTGCCAGCAGCTCGACTGGAAACACCATATATTTT

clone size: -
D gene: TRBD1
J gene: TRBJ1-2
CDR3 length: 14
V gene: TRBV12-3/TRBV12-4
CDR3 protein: CASSLGTGIYGYTF
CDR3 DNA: TGTGCCAGCAGTTTAGGGACAGGCATCTATGGCTACACCTTC

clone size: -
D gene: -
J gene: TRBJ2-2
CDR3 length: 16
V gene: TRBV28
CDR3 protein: CASSLGRVANTGELFF
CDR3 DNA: TGTGCCAGCAGTTTGGGGCGTGTAGCGAACACCGGGGAGCTGTTTTTT

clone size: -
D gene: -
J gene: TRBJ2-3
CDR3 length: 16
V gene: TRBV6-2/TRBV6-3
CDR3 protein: CASSYGTTRITDTQYF
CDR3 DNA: TGTGCCAGCAGTTACGGCACGACCCGGATCACAGATACGCAGTATTTT

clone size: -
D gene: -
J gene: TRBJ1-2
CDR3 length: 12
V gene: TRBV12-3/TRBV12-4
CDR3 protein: CASSPMRSGYTF
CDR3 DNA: TGTGCCAGCAGTCCGATGAGATCTGGCTACACCTTC

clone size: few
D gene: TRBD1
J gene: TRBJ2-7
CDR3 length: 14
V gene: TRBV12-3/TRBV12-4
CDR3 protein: CASSFVDRVFEQYF
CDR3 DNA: TGTGCCAGCAGTTTCGTGGACAGGGTTTTCGAGCAGTACTTC

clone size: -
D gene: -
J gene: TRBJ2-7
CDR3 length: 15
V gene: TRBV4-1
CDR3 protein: CASSQEGQGSHEQYF
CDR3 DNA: TGCGCCAGCAGCCAAGAGGGACAAGGGTCCCACGAGCAGTACTTC

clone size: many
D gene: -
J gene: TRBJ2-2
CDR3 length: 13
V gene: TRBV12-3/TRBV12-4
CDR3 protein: CASSLGGPGELFF
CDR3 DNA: TGTGCCAGCAGTTTAGGGGGGCCCGGGGAGCTGTTTTTT

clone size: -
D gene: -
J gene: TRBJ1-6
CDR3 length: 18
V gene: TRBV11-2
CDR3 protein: CASSLNTFGSSYNSPLHF
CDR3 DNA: TGTGCCAGCAGCTTAAATACGTTTGGTAGCTCCTATAATTCACCCCTCCACTTT

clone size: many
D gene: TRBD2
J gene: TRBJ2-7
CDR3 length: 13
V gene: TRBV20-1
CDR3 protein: CSASLAGGYEQYF
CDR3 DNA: TGCAGTGCTAGCCTAGCGGGGGGCTACGAGCAGTACTTC

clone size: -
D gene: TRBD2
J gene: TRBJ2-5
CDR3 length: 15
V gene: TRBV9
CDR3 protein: CASSLTIAGASAQYF
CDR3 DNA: TGTGCCAGCAGCCTCACCATAGCGGGGGCATCGGCCCAGTACTTC

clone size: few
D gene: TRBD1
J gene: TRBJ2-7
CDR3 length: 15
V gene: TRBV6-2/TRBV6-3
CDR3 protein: CASSSGGTGSSEQYF
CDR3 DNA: TGTGCCAGCAGCTCAGGAGGGACAGGATCTTCCGAGCAGTACTTC

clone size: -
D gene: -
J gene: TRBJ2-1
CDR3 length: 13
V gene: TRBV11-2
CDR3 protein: CASSLRGMNEQFF
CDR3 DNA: TGTGCCAGCAGCTTGAGGGGGATGAATGAGCAGTTCTTC

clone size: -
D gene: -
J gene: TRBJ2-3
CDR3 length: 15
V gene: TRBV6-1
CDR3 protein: CASSPVRDWTDTQYF
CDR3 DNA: TGTGCCAGCAGCCCCGTTAGGGACTGGACAGATACGCAGTATTTT

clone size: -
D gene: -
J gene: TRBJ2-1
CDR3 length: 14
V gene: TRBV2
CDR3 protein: CASSVSCSYNEQFF
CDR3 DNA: TGTGCCAGCAGCGTGTCATGCTCCTACAATGAGCAGTTCTTC

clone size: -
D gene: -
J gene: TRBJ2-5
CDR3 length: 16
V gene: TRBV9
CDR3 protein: CASSVAIAAPQETQYF
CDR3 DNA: TGTGCCAGCAGCGTAGCTATAGCCGCCCCCCAAGAGACCCAGTACTTC

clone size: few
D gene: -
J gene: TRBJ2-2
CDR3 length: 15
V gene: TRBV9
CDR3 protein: CASSVDIGDTGELFF
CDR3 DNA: TGTGCCAGCAGCGTAGATATCGGGGACACCGGGGAGCTGTTTTTT

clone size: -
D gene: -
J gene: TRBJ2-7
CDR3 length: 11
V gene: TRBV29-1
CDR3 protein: CSVSGTYEQYF
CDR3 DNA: TGCAGCGTCAGTGGGACCTACGAGCAGTACTTC

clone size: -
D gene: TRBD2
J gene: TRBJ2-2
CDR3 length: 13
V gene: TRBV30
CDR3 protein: CACSPGGIGELFF
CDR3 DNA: TGTGCCTGTAGTCCCGGGGGGATCGGGGAGCTGTTTTTT

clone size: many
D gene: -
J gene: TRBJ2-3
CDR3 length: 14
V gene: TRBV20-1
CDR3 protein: CSAWRTIYTDTQYF
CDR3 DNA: TGCAGTGCTTGGCGCACAATCTACACAGATACGCAGTATTTT

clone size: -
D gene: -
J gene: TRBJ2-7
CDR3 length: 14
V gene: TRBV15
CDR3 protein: CATSTRVGRYEQYF
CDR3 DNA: TGTGCCACCAGCACCCGGGTGGGTAGATACGAGCAGTACTTC

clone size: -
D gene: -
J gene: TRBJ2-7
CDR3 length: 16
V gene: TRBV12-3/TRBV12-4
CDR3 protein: CASSLWGQGGNYEQYF
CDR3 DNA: TGTGCCAGCAGTTTATGGGGGCAGGGAGGAAACTACGAGCAGTACTTC

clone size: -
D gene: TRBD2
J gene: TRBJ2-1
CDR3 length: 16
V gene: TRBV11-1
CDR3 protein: CASSLEPGGLSGEQFF
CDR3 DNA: TGTGCCAGCAGCTTAGAACCGGGGGGGCTTTCAGGTGAGCAGTTCTTC

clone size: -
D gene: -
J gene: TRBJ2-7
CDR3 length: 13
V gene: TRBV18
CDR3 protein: CASSPQYDYEQYF
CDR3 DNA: TGTGCCAGCTCACCCCAGTACGACTACGAGCAGTACTTC

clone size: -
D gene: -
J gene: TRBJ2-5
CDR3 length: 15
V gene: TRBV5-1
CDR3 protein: CASSLTGLTMETQYF
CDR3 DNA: TGCGCCAGCAGCTTGACAGGGTTAACGATGGAGACCCAGTACTTC

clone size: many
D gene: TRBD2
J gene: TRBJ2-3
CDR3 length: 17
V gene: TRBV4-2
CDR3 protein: CASSLRTSLFATDTQYF
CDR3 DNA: TGTGCCAGCAGCCTCAGGACTAGCCTATTCGCCACAGATACGCAGTATTTT

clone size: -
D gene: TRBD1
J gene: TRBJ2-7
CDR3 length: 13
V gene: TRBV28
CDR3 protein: CASSHGQVNEQYF
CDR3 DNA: TGTGCCAGCAGTCACGGACAGGTTAACGAGCAGTACTTC

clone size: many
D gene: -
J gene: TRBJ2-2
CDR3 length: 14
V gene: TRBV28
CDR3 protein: CASIWGGSTGELFF
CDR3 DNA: TGTGCCAGCATCTGGGGGGGCAGCACCGGGGAGCTGTTTTTT

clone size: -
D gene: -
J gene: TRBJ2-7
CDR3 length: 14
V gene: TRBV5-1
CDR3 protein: CASSDGTSRGEQYF
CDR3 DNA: TGCGCCAGCAGCGACGGGACATCTAGAGGCGAGCAGTACTTC

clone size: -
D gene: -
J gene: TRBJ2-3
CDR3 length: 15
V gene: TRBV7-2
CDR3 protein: CASSPGATSTDTQYF
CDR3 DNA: TGTGCCAGCAGCCCGGGGGCAACTAGCACAGATACGCAGTATTTT

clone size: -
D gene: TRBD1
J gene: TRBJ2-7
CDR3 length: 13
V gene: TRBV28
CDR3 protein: CASRGQGYYEKYF
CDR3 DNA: TGTGCCAGCAGGGGACAGGGCTACTACGAGAAGTACTTC

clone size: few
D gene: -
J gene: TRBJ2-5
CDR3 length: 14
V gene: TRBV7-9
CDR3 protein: CASSSPLGEETQYF
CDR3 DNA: TGTGCCAGCAGCTCCCCGTTGGGGGAAGAGACCCAGTACTTC

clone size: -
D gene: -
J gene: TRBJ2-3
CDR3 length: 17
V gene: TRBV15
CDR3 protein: CATSSRPRGSGTDTQYF
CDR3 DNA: TGTGCCACCAGCAGTCGCCCAAGGGGGTCTGGCACAGATACGCAGTATTTT

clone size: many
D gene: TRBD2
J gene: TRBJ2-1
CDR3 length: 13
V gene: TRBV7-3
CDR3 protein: CASSLGGRGEQFF
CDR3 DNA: TGTGCCAGCAGCTTGGGCGGGAGGGGTGAGCAGTTCTTC

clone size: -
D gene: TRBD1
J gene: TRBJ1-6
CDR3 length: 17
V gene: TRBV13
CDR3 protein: CASSSDRVRSYNSPLHF
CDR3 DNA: TGTGCCAGCAGCTCGGACAGGGTCCGGTCCTATAATTCACCCCTCCACTTT

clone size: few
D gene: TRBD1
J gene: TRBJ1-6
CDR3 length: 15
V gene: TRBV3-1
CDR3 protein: CASSQSDRRSSPLHF
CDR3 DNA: TGTGCCAGCAGCCAATCGGACAGGCGGAGTTCACCCCTCCACTTT

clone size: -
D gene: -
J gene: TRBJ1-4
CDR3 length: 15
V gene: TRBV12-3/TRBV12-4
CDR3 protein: CASSFAGTILEKLFF
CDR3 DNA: TGTGCCAGCAGTTTTGCCGGGACAATACTAGAAAAACTGTTTTTT

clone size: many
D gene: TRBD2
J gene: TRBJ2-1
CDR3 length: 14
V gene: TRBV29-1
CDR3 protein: CSVGSGRPYNEQFF
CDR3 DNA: TGCAGCGTCGGAAGCGGGAGGCCCTACAATGAGCAGTTCTTC

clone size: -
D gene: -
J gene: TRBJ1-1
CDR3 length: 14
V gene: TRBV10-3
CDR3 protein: CATRRGERAAEAFF
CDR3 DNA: TGTGCCACGAGAAGAGGCGAAAGGGCCGCTGAAGCTTTCTTT

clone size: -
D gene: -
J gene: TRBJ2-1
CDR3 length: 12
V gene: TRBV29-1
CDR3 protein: CSVSGTGGEQFF
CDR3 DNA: TGCAGCGTTAGTGGAACAGGCGGTGAGCAGTTCTTC